This TCR beta chain was sequenced during a study of T cells in Graves' hyperthyroidism and ophthalmopathy (dated by TCRdb to about 2019). Some background on the complete study: Peripheral blood samples were taken at the time of initial diagnosis, prior to any treatment. The roughly 91 discovery patients were randomly divided into training and test sets at a 7:3 ratio. Following sampling, methimazole starting at 30 mg daily was given to hyperthyroidism patients, and high-dose intravenous methylprednisolone was given to ophthalmopathy patients. According to the paper, TCR Vbeta CDR3 sequencing was carried out on about 140 peripheral blood samples, which came from fewer than 50 ophthalmopathy, roughly 75 hyperthyroidism and around 17 progressor patients. In more than 5 Graves' hyperthyroidism patients, the study also compared T-cell repertoires from thyroid tissue with T-cell repertoires from blood. Whether ophthalmopathy could be predicted prospectively was tested in an independent validation cohort made up of roughly 20 hyperthyroidism patients plus 17 patients who later progressed to ophthalmopathy. To identify TCR V-J signatures that set the groups apart, the researchers used a discovery cohort of 90 to 100 patients, made up of 40 to 45 with Graves' ophthalmopathy and 57 with stable Graves' hyperthyroidism.

V sheds 0 bases and J sheds 8 bases, leaving 7 bases between their ends. The CDR3, cysteine through phenylalanine, is 12 amino acids long. Solely the CDR3 DNA is kept, with 36 bases framed from the first base. In the germline V gene (reference sequence), CDR1 corresponds to GTSNPN and CDR2 to SVGIG. Hyperthyroidism patients were newly diagnosed, with disease duration under 2 months, and aged 18 to 65 years. Patients with uncontrolled infections, other autoimmune diseases, pregnancy or lactation were excluded. Clinical symptoms, serum thyroxine and TRAb, thyroid ultrasound, and orbital computed tomography formed the basis for the diagnoses. Blood from progressor patients was drawn when they were first diagnosed with hyperthyroidism, before any ophthalmopathy symptoms appeared. PBMCs were isolated from 7.5 to 10 ml of fresh peripheral blood by Ficoll-Paque density gradient centrifugation. Patients classed as progressors first received a Graves' hyperthyroidism diagnosis and then went on to develop ophthalmopathy during follow-up. Total RNA was extracted with Trizol reagent, and quality was checked on an Agilent 2100 Bioanalyzer.

What the research found in general, with its limitations: Most expanded thyroid clonotypes (frequency above 0.001) were also detected in blood, a finding suggesting that blood repertoires may reflect thyroid immune responses. During validation, the model predicted progression to ophthalmopathy a median of about 6.3 months ahead of onset, with approximately 71% sensitivity and roughly 75% specificity. No statistical method was used to fix the sample size in advance, and group allocation was not hidden from the investigators. A 13 V-J signature model separated ophthalmopathy from stable hyperthyroidism, with roughly 88% sensitivity and about 81% specificity in cross-validation and 80%/75% in testing.

This clonotype appeared many times. Its cognate antigen has yet to be identified. No qualities accompany the bases; no much larger clone lies one base away. TCR beta CDR3 regions were amplified from RNA transcripts. For the first round of RT-PCR on the TCR CDR3, the HTBI primer set was used together with the Qiagen OneStep RT-PCR kit. Libraries were constructed in a second round of multiplex PCR, after which size selection and purification were performed. Libraries were sequenced paired-end with 100 bp reads on an Illumina HiSeq2000. The original pipeline was this. SOAPnuke was used to process the raw data, removing reads that contained adapters or uncalled bases, had a mean Phred below 15, or lacked an exact match to the constant primer or identifier. COPE v1.2.5 was used to merge the high-quality paired reads, and each unique nucleotide sequence was defined as a clonotype. MiTCR v1.1 was used to align the clonotypes against IMGT TRBV, TRBD and TRBJ reference segments. Analysis was restricted to V-J combinations with a frequency above 0.0001, which covered roughly 99% of repertoires. The TCS score was defined as F50 (clonal expansion) divided by E x V (chaos), with BLOSUM62-based TCRdist calculated between CDR3 peptides within each V-J. Welch's t-statistics and random forest reduced roughly 500 V-J features to 10 to 15, which were used in a naive Bayes classifier (R e1071). TCRdb took the public reads, trimmed them with fastp at Q25, ran MiXCR for clone calling and kept in-frame beta chains. Records with the same CDR3 protein are collapsed into one entry carrying the most frequent genes and DNA. None of the V and J calls come from the authors' own analysis; TCRdb made them. Within this sample are about 720,000 distinct CDR3 sequences, with about 19% of them counted one time only. The ten largest clones take up approximately 15% of the sample.

The source material was blood. The chain is made from TRBV30 and TRBJ1-4; too little of a D gene remains to name it. This TCR derives from a woman in her 50s with Graves' hyperthyroidism that later progressed to Graves' ophthalmopathy. The bases are TGTGCCTGGAGTGTACTTATGGAAAAACTGTTTTTT. Its translation reads: CAWSVLMEKLFF. Where the CDR3 stops, the reference TRBV30 and TRBJ1-4 genes take over; the full variable domain is SQTIHQWPATLVQPVGSPLSLECTVEGTSNPNLYWYRQAAGRGLQLLFYSVGIGQISSEVPQNLSASRPQDRQFILSSKKLLLSDSGFYLCAWSVLMEKLFFGSGTQLSVL.